This entry concerns a single T cell receptor (beta chain). Antigen specificity is unknown. This specimen belongs to a study of cytomegalovirus exposure and HLA in healthy donors. Notes on the study in general: As confirmed in vitro, a few CMV-associated chains were specific for CMV antigens. One later analysis, an examination of the 120 or so validation repertoires, found that first-cohort TCR clusters tended to co-occur in them.

The donors were in the approximately 120-subject validation cohort; that cohort was separate from the roughly 680-subject first cohort. Germline lookup yields CDR1 SNHLY and CDR2 FYNNEI. V gave up 10 bases and J gave up 0 bases, with 16 bases separating them. The CDR3 has 15 residues. Generated by immunoSEQ multiplex PCR, the TCRdb table keeps only in-frame clones and is missing some. The table lists approximately 280,000 clones, around 89% of them singletons, with approximately 0.94% in the top ten. The rearrangement joins TRBV2 to TRBJ1-3; unclear D gene. The sample taken for sequencing was PBMCs. The sequence came from a woman between 18 and 29 years old in good health and CMV-seronegative. CDR3 region: CAIIKGVSSGNTIYF. The CDR3 coding sequence is TGTGCCATCATAAAGGGAGTTTCCTCTGGAAACACCATATATTTT.